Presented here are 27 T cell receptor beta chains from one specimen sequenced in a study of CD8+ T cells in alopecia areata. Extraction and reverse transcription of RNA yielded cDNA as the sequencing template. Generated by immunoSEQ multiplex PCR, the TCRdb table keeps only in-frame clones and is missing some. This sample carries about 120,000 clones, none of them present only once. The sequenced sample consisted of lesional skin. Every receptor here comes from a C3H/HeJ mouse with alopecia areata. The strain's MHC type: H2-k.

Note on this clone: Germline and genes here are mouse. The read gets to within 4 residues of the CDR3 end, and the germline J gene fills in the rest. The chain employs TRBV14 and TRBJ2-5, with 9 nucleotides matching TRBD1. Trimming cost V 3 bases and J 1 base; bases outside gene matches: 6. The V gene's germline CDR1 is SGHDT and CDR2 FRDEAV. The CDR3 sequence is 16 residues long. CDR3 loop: CASSSGTGKDQDTQYF. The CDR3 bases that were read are TGTGCCAGCAGTTCCGGGACAGGGAAGGACCAAGAC. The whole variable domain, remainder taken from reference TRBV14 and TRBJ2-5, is EAGVTQSPRYAVLQEGQAVSFWCDPISGHDTLYWYQQPRDQGPQLLVYFRDEAVIDNSQLPSDRFSAVRPKGTNSTLKIQSAKQGDTATYLCASSSGTGKDQDTQYFGPGTRLLVL.

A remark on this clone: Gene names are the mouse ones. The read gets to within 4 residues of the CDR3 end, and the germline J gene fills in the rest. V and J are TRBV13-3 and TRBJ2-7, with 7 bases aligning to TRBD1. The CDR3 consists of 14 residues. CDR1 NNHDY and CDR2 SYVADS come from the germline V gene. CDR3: CASSERGQSYEQYF. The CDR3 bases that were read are TGTGCCAGCAGTGAGAGGGGACAGTCTTAT.

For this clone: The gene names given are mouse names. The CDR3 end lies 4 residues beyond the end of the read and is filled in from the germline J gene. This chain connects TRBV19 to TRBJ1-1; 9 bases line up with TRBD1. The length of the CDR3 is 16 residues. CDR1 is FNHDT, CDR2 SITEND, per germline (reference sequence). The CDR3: CASSIRGTGKGREVFF. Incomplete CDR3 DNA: TGTGCCAGCAGTATAAGGGGGACAGGGAAGGGCAGA.

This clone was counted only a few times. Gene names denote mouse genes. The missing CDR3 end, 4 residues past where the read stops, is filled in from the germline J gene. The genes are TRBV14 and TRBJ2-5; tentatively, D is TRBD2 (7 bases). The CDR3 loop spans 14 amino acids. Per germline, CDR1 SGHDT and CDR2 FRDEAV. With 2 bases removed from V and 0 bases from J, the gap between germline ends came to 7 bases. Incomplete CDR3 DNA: TGTGCCAGCAGTTTGGGGGGCAACCAAGAC. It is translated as CASSLGGNQD. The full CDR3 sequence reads CASSLGGNQDTQYF.

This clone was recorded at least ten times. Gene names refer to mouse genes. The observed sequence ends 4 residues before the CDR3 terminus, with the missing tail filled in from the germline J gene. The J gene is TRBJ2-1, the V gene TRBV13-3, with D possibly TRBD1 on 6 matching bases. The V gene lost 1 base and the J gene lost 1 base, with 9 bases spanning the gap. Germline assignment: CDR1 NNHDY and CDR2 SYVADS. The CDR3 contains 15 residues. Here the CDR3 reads CASSDITGNYAEQFF. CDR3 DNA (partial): TGTGCCAGCAGTGATATTACAGGGAACTATGCT.

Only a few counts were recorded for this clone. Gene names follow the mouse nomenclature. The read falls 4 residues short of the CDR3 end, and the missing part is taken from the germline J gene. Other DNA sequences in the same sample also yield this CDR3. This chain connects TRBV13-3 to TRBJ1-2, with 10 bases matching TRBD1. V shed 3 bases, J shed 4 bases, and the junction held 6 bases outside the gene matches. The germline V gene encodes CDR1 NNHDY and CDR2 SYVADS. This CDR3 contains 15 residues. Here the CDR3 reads CASSARDRGGSDYTF. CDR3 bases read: TGTGCCAGCAGTGCGCGGGACAGGGGTGGCTCC.

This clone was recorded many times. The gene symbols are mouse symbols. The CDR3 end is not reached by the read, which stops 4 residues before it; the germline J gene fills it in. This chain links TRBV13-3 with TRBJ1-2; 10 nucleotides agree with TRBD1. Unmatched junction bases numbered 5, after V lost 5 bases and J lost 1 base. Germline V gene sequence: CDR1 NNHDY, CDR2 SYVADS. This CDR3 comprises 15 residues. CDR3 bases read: TGTGCCAGCAGACCCGGGACAGGGGAAAACTCC. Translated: CASRPGTGENS. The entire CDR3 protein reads CASRPGTGENSDYTF.

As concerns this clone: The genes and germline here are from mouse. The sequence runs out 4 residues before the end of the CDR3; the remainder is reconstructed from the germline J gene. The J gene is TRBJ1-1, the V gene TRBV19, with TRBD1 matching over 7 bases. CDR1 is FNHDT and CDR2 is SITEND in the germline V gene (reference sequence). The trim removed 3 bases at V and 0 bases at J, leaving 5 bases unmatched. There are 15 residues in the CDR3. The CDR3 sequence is CASSNRDSANTEVFF. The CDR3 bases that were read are TGTGCCAGCAGTAACCGGGACAGTGCAAACACA.

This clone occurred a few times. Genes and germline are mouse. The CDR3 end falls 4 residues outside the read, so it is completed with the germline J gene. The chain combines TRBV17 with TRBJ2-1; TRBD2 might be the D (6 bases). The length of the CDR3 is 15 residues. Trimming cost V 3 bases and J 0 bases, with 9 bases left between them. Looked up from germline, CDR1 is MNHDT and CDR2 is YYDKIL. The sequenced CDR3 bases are TGTGCTAGCAGTAGCCGGGACTTTAACTATGCT. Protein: CASSSRDFNYA. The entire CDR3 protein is CASSSRDFNYAEQFF.

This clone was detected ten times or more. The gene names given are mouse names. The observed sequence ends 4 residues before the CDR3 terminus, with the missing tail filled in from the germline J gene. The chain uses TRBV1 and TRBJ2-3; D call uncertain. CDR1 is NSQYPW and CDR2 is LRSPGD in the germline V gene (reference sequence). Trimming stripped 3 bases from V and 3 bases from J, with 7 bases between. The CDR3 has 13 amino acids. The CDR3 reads CTCSAQLAETLYF. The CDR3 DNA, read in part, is TGCACCTGCAGTGCTCAACTGGCAGAA.

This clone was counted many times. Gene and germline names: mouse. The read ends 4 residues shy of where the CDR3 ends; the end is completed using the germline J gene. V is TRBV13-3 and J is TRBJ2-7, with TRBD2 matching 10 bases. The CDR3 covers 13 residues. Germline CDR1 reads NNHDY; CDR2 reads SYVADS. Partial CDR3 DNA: TGTGCCAGCACCGACTGGGGGGAGTAT. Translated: CASTDWGEY. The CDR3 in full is CASTDWGEYEQYF.

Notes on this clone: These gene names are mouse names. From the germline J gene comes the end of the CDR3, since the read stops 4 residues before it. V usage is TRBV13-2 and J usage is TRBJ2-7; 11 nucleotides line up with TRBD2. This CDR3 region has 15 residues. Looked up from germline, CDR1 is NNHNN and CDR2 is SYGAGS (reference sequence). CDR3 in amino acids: CASGEPGLGAYEQYF. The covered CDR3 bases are TGTGCCAGCGGTGAGCCGGGACTGGGGGCGTAT.

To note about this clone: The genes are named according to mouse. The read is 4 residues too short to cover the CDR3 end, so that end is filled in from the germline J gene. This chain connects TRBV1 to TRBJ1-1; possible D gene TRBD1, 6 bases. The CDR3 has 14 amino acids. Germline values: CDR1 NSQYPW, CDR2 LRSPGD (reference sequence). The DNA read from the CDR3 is TGCACCTGCAGTGCAGATCTCGGGACAACA. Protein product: CTCSADLGTT. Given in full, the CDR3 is CTCSADLGTTEVFF.

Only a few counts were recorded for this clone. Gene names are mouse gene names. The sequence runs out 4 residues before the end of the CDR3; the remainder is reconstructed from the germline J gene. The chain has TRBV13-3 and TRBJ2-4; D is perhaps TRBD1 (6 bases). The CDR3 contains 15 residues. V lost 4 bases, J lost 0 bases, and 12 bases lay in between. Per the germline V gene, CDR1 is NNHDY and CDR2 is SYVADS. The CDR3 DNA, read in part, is TGTGCCAGCAGTCGAGGACAGACTAGTCAAAAC. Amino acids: CASSRGQTSQN. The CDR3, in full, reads CASSRGQTSQNTLYF.

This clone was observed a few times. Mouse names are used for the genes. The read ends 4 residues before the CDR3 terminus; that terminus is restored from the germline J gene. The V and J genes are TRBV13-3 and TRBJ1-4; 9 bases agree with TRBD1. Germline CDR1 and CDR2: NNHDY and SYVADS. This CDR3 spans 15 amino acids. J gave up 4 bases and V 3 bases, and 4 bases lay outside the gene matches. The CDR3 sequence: CASSAGQGGNERLFF. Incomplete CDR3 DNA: TGTGCCAGCAGTGCGGGACAGGGTGGCAACGAA.

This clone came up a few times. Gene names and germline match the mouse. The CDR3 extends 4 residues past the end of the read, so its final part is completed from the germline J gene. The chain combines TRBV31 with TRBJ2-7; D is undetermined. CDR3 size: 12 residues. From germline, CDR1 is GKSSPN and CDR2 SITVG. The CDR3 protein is CAWSQEEDEQYF. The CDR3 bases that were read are TGTGCCTGGAGTCAGGAGGAGGAT.

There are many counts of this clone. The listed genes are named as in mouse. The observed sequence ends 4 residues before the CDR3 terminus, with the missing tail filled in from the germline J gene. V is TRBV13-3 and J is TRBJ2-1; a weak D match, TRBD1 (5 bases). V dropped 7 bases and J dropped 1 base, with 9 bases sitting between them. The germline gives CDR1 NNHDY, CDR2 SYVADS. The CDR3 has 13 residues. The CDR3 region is CASYAGNYAEQFF. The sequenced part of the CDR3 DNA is TGTGCCAGCTACGCAGGGAACTATGCT.

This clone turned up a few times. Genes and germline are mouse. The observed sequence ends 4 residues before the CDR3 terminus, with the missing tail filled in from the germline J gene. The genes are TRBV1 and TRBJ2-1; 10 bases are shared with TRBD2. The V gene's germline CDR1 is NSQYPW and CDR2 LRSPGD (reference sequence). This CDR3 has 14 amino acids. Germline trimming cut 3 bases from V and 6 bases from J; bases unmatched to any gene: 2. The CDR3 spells CTCSARDWGAEQFF. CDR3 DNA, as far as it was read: TGCACCTGCAGTGCCCGGGACTGGGGTGCT.

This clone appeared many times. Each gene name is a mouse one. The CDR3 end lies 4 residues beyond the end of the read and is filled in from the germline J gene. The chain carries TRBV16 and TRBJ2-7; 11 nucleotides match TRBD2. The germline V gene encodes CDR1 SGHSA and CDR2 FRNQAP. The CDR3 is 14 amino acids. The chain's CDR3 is CASSSGLGDYEQYF. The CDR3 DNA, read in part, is TGTGCAAGCAGCTCGGGACTGGGGGATTAT.

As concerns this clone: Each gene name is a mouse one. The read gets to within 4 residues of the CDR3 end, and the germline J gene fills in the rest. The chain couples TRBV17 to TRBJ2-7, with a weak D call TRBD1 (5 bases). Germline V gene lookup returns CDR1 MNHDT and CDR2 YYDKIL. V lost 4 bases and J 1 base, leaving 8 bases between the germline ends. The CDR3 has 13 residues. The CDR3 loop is CASSMQGSYEQYF. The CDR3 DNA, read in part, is TGTGCTAGCAGTATGCAGGGTTCCTAT.

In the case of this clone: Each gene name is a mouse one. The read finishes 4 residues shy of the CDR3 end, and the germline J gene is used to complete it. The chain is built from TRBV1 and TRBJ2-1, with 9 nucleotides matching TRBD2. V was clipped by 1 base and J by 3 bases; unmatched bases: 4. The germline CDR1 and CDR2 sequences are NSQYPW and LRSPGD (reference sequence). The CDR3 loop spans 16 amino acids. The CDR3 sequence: CTCSAGLGEPYAEQFF. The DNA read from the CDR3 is TGCACCTGCAGTGCAGGACTGGGGGAGCCCTATGCT.

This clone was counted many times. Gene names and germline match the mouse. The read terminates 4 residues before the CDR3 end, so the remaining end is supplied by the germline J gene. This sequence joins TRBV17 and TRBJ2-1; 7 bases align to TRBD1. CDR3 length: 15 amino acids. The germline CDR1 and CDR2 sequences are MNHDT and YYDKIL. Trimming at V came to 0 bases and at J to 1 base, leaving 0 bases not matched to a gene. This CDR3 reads CASSREGQNYAEQFF. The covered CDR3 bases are TGTGCTAGCAGTAGAGAGGGACAGAACTATGCT.

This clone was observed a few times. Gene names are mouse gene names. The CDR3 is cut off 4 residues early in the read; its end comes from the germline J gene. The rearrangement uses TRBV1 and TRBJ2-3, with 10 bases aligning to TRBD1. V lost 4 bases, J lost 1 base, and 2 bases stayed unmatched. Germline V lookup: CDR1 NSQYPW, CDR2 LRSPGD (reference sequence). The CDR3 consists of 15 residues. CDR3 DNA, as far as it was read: TGCACCTGCAGTGGACAGGGGGCGGGTGCAGAA. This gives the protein CTCSGQGAGAE. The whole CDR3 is CTCSGQGAGAETLYF.

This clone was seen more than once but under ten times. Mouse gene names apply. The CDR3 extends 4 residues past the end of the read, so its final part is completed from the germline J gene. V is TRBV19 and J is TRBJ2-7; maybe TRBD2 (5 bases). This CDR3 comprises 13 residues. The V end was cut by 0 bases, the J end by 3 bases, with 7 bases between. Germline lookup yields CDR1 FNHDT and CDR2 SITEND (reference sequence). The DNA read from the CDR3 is TGTGCCAGCAGTATAGATGGGGTCTAT. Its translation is CASSIDGVY. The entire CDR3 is CASSIDGVYEQYF.

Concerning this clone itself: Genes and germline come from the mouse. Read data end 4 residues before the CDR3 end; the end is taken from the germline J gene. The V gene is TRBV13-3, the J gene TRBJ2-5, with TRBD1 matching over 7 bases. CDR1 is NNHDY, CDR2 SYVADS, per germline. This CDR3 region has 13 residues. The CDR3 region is CASSGDRIDTQYF. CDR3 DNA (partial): TGTGCCAGCAGTGGGGACAGAATAGAC.

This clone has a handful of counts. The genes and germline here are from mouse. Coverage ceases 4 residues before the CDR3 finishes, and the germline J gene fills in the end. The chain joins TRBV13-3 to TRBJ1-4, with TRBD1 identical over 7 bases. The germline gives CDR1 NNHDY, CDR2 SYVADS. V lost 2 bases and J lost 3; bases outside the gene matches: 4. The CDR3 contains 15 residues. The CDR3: CASSEEGAPNERLFF. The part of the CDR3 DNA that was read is TGTGCCAGCAGTGAGGAGGGGGCGCCCAACGAA.

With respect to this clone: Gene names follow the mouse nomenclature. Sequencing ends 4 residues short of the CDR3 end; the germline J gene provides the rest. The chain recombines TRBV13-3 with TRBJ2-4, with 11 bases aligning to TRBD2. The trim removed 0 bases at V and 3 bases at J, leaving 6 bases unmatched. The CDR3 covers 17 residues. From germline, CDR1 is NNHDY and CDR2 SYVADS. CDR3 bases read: TGTGCCAGCAGTGATGACGGGACTGGGGGTCCACAAAAC. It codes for CASSDDGTGGPQN. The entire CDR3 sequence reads CASSDDGTGGPQNTLYF.